This T cell receptor (beta chain) was sequenced during a study of cytomegalovirus exposure and HLA in healthy donors. About the research overall: It was reported in a later analysis that the same platform had been used for the 100 to 150 validation repertoires as for the approximately 670 first-cohort repertoires.

This clone was counted a single time. Its specificity is not known. Study observations and caveats: Confirmation in vitro established that three CMV-associated chains were specific for CMV antigens. Cytomegalovirus association was assigned to approximately 160 TCR beta chains.

Between the trimmed V and J ends, which lost 3 bases and 3 bases, there was a span of 14 bases. CDR3 size: 16 residues. The V gene's germline CDR1 is MDHEN and CDR2 SYDVKM. Sequencing used immunoSEQ multiplex PCR; TCRdb keeps in-frame clones, though not all of them. In the table there are 130,000 or so clones, under 90% of which are singletons. While the first cohort had 650 to 850 subjects, the donors belonged to the separate validation cohort of more than 95 subjects. This clonotype originated in a man aged 25-45 years in good health and CMV-seronegative. The source material was PBMCs. This chain links TRBV28 with TRBJ1-4; possible D gene TRBD1, 6 bases. In DNA, the CDR3 is TGTGCCAGCAGTTTTTGGGGGCGCCTCTCTAATGAAAAACTGTTTTTT. It specifies CASSFWGRLSNEKLFF.